A single sample gave rise to the 15 T cell receptor beta chains below, sequenced in a study of shared clonotypes between healthy human individuals. Only in-frame clones appear in the TCRdb table, and some are missing; sequencing was by immunoSEQ multiplex PCR. The sample holds a few million clones, just over 90% seen once. The sequenced sample was naive CD4+ T cells sorted from blood. Sample subset: CD45RA+ positively selected. These receptors were obtained from a man aged 18 to 29 in good health.

The chain recombines TRBV6-4 with TRBJ1-2; D is undetermined. V dropped 5 bases and J dropped 4 bases, with 17 bases sitting between them. Germline V gene data show CDR1 as MRHNA and CDR2 as SNTAGT. The CDR3 extends over 15 amino acids. The CDR3: CASSPISGQIYGYTF. CDR3 bases: TGTGCCAGCAGTCCTATCTCTGGGCAGATCTATGGCTACACCTTC.

This clone showed up just once. The gene calls are TRBV30 and TRBJ2-5, with no clear D. V lost 5 bases and J lost 5, with 12 bases in between. Germline V lookup: CDR1 GTSNPN, CDR2 SVGIG (reference sequence). The CDR3 has 12 residues. The CDR3 here is CAWGDGPETQYF. DNA of the CDR3: TGTGCCTGGGGGGATGGTCCGGAGACCCAGTACTTC.

This clone showed up just once. The chain joins TRBV11-1 to TRBJ1-1, with D possibly matching TRBD1 (5 bases). V shed 5 bases and J shed 3 bases, with 13 bases lying between them. Germline CDR1 SGHAT, CDR2 FQDESV (reference sequence). This CDR3 has 14 amino acids. This chain's CDR3 is CASSRTRQHTEAFF. The CDR3 region has the DNA TGTGCCAGCAGCCGAACTCGACAGCACACTGAAGCTTTCTTT.

This chain uses TRBV6-5 with TRBJ2-5, with D possibly TRBD2 on 5 matching bases. The length of the CDR3 is 12 residues. Between the trimmed V and J ends, which lost 4 bases and 9 bases, there was a span of 12 bases. Per germline, CDR1 MNHEY and CDR2 SVGAGI. The CDR3 loop reads CASSSRERAQYF. CDR3 DNA sequence: TGTGCCAGCAGTTCTCGGGAAAGGGCCCAGTACTTC.

The V call is TRBV11-2, the J call TRBJ2-7; D gene ambiguous. This CDR3 has 11 residues. From germline, CDR1 is SGHAT and CDR2 FQNNGV. Trimming removed 5 bases at V and 7 bases at J, with 9 bases between. CDR3 in DNA: TGTGCCAGCAGCACAGTGGGGGAGCAGTACTTC. Amino acids: CASSTVGEQYF.

This clone showed up just a few times. The DNA for the CDR3 is TGTGCCAGCTCACCACCGGGAGGGGGCTTCGAAGCTTTCTTT. Translation: CASSPPGGGFEAFF. V and J are TRBV18 and TRBJ1-1; 7 bases line up with TRBD1. Germline CDR1 is KGHSH and CDR2 is LQKENI. This CDR3 has 14 amino acids. V lost 0 bases, J lost 8 bases, and 6 bases stayed unmatched.

In nucleotides, the CDR3 is TGCAGCGTTGTCACGACTTCAAACACAGATACGCAGTATTTT. As protein: CSVVTTSNTDTQYF. The genes are TRBV29-1 and TRBJ2-3; unclear D gene. With 4 bases removed from V and 2 bases from J, the gap between germline ends came to 13 bases. CDR1 and CDR2 (germline): SQVTM, ANQGSEA. The CDR3 spans 14 residues.

This sequence joins TRBV7-9 and TRBJ2-7; TRBD1 matches at 7 bases. The germline V gene encodes CDR1 SEHNR and CDR2 FQNEAQ (reference sequence). CDR3 length equals 14 residues. Germline trimming cut 5 bases from V and 6 bases from J; bases unmatched to any gene: 10. CDR3 coding DNA: TGTGCCAGCAGCCCCCGACAGGGTACCACCGAGCAGTACTTC. As protein: CASSPRQGTTEQYF.

The chain is built from TRBV4-3 and TRBJ2-2; 9 bases agree with TRBD2. The V and J ends lost 0 bases and 6 bases, in that order; junction bases with no gene match: 5. Germline values: CDR1 LGHNA, CDR2 YSLEER. This CDR3 is 16 amino acids long. The CDR3 nucleotides are TGCGCCAGCAGCCAAGAAGCGATAGCGGGAGCCGGGGAGCTGTTTTTT. Its protein is CASSQEAIAGAGELFF.

The gene calls are TRBV5-1 and TRBJ1-1, with D possibly matching TRBD1 (5 bases). Per the germline V gene, CDR1 is SGHRS and CDR2 is YFSETQ. There are 15 residues in the CDR3. The germline V and J ends were trimmed by 0 bases and 2 bases, with 11 bases remaining between them. The CDR3 region has the DNA TGCGCCAGCAGCTTGGGGTCCACAGGAAACACTGAAGCTTTCTTT. Amino acid sequence: CASSLGSTGNTEAFF.

The V gene is TRBV14, the J gene TRBJ2-3; D ambiguous. Trimming shortened V by 4 bases and J by 9 bases, and 17 bases separated the two germline ends. The CDR3 contains 14 residues. Germline V gives CDR1 SGHDN, CDR2 FVKESK. Written as DNA, the CDR3 is TGTGCCAGCAGCCCCCAGGCGGCCATGGGGACGCAGTATTTT. This sequence encodes CASSPQAAMGTQYF.

The V call is TRBV18, the J call TRBJ1-3; no reliable D call. The CDR3 consists of 17 residues. Trimming took 3 bases from V and 0 from J, leaving 15 bases between them. Per the germline V gene, CDR1 is KGHSH and CDR2 is LQKENI. CDR3 nucleotide sequence: TGTGCCAGCTCACCGCTTTCACAGACGGTCTCTGGAAACACCATATATTTT. This translates into CASSPLSQTVSGNTIYF. The whole variable domain, remainder taken from reference TRBV18 and TRBJ1-3, is NAGVMQNPRHLVRRRGQEARLRCSPMKGHSHVYWYRQLPEEGLKFMVYLQKENIIDESGMPKERFSAEFPKEGPSILRIQQVVRGDSAAYFCASSPLSQTVSGNTIYFGEGSWLTVV.

This chain connects TRBV6-5 to TRBJ2-5; TRBD2 aligns across 12 bases. Germline CDR1 MNHEY, CDR2 SVGAGI. This CDR3 spans 15 amino acids. J was trimmed by 2 bases and V by 5 bases; bases with no gene match: 3. The CDR3 reads CASSPSGGVQETQYF. CDR3 bases: TGTGCCAGCAGTCCTAGCGGGGGGGTACAAGAGACCCAGTACTTC.

This clone was recorded once. This chain uses TRBV4-3 with TRBJ2-3, with D possibly TRBD1 on 6 matching bases. CDR3 size: 20 residues. The V end lost 0 bases, the J end lost 2 bases, and 24 bases lay between the germline ends. The germline gives CDR1 LGHNA, CDR2 YSLEER. The CDR3 loop is CASSQDWGPGGKIDTDTQYF. In DNA, the CDR3 is TGCGCCAGCAGCCAAGATTGGGGGCCCGGTGGGAAGATAGACACAGATACGCAGTATTTT.

The rearrangement links TRBV6-1 to TRBJ2-3; 10 positions agree with TRBD2. The V gene end was trimmed by 2 bases and the J gene end by 6 bases; junction bases not matched to a gene: 14. This CDR3 is 18 amino acids long. Germline V gene lookup returns CDR1 MNHNS and CDR2 SASEGT. CDR3 amino acids: CASSEIPLAGAAGDTQYF. CDR3 sequence (DNA): TGTGCCAGCAGTGAAATACCGCTAGCGGGGGCCGCAGGGGATACGCAGTATTTT.